The T cell receptor beta chain described here comes from a study of blood T cell repertoires in COVID-19. For the study at large: PBMCs, B-cell-depleted T cells, or T cells were the source of the cDNA or gDNA that made up the material.

Participants, about 18 to 100 years old, spanned under 30 US areas. Cohort assignment relied on participant-reported clinical history. Original analysis: Using reference gene primer amplification, nucleated cell counts were estimated. Assay: immunoSEQ multiplex PCR; the TCRdb copy retains only in-frame clones and omits some. The D gene and trimming were derived from the DNA, and the V and J assignments and clone size from that table. This sample has about 200,000 clones, with about 86% found just once. V lost 0 bases to trimming and J lost 3 bases, with 12 bases between them. This CDR3 spans 15 amino acids. Germline CDR1 WSHSY, CDR2 SAAADI.

Sequencing was carried out using PBMCs or T cells enriched from blood (not recorded which). The source is a woman in her forties with acute COVID-19. The genes are TRBV10-2 and TRBJ2-7; TRBD2 might be the D (5 bases). CDR3 protein: CASSESGLYIYEQYF. Here the CDR3 DNA reads TGCGCCAGCAGTGAGTCTGGACTGTATATCTACGAGCAGTACTTC.